A single sample gave rise to the 19 T cell receptor beta chains below, sequenced in a study of shared clonotypes between healthy human individuals. The naive CD8 subset, CD45RO-negative cells positively selected for CCR7, excluded terminally differentiated effector memory CD45RA+ cells. Method: immunoSEQ multiplex PCR; TCRdb's copy keeps in-frame clones and lacks some. The sample lists about 2,100,000 clones; roughly 91% were seen once. The sequenced material came from naive CD8+ T cells from PBMCs. The receptors here all came from a young man in good health. Some clones in this sample may be carry-over from other donors' samples.

With regard to this clone: Other DNA sequences in this specimen translate into the identical CDR3. The rearrangement links TRBV5-6 to TRBJ2-7; possibly TRBD2 for D (6 bases). Per the germline V gene, CDR1 is SGHDT and CDR2 is YYEEEE. The CDR3 has 13 residues. Trimming took off 0 bases at V and 7 bases at J, with 11 bases between the two ends. The DNA of the CDR3 is TGTGCCAGCAGCTTGGTCGGGCGGGGTGAGCAGTACTTC. Translated: CASSLVGRGEQYF.

V is TRBV27 and J is TRBJ2-7, with TRBD2 matching 14 bases. Germline V gene lookup returns CDR1 MNHEY and CDR2 SMNVEV (reference sequence). V lost 5 bases to trimming and J lost 5 bases; unmatched junction nucleotides: 14. This CDR3 comprises 18 residues. DNA for the CDR3: TGTGCCAGCAGTCTCATCCCGGGACTAGCGGGAGTTGACGACGAGCAGTACTTC. Protein: CASSLIPGLAGVDDEQYF.

This rearrangement joins TRBV10-1 to TRBJ2-1, with 7 bases fitting TRBD2. The J segment lost 8 bases and the V segment lost 4 bases, leaving 11 bases of the junction unmatched. The CDR3 covers 15 residues. The germline gives CDR1 WNHNN, CDR2 SYGVQD (reference sequence). In DNA, the CDR3 is TGCGCCAGCAGTGGGGGAGGGAGGGCCTTGGATGAGCAGTTCTTC. It encodes CASSGGGRALDEQFF.

The J gene is TRBJ1-2, the V gene TRBV5-4; no clear D gene. Trimming removed 3 bases at V and 0 bases at J, with 15 bases between. The CDR3 sequence is 16 residues long. Per the germline V gene, CDR1 is SGHNT and CDR2 is YYREEE (reference sequence). CDR3 region: CASSSPISRSNYGYTF. The DNA of the CDR3 is TGTGCCAGCAGCTCCCCAATTTCGAGATCTAACTATGGCTACACCTTC. Using reference TRBV5-4 and TRBJ1-2 for the parts outside the CDR3, the full variable domain is ETGVTQSPTHLIKTRGQQVTLRCSSQSGHNTVSWYQQALGQGPQFIFQYYREEENGRGNFPPRFSGLQFPNYSSELNVNALELDDSALYLCASSSPISRSNYGYTFGSGTRLTVV.

J is TRBJ2-5 and V is TRBV29-1, with TRBD1 as a possible D gene (6 bases). The V gene's germline CDR1 is SQVTM and CDR2 ANQGSEA. Trimming pared 2 bases from V and 0 bases from J, leaving 25 bases between. This CDR3 contains 19 residues. CDR3 region: CSVEWGPTSKRLYQETQYF. Written as DNA, the CDR3 is TGCAGCGTTGAATGGGGGCCGACAAGCAAGAGACTGTACCAAGAGACCCAGTACTTC. Filled out from reference TRBV29-1 and TRBJ2-5, the complete variable domain reads SAVISQKPSRDICQRGTSLTIQCQVDSQVTMMFWYRQQPGQSLTLIATANQGSEATYESGFVIDKFPISRPNLTFSTLTVSNMSPEDSSIYLCSVEWGPTSKRLYQETQYFGPGTRLLVL.

This chain connects TRBV5-1 to TRBJ2-1; TRBD1 matches at 7 bases. V was pared by 4 bases and J by 3 bases, with 10 bases of the junction left unmatched. From germline, CDR1 is SGHRS and CDR2 YFSETQ. This CDR3 is 16 amino acids long. The CDR3 spells CASSQTGAPIYNEQFF. CDR3 coding DNA: TGCGCCAGCAGCCAAACAGGGGCCCCTATCTACAATGAGCAGTTCTTC.

The V call is TRBV11-3, the J call TRBJ2-7; 8 bases align to TRBD2. The CDR3 is 14 amino acids. Per the germline V gene, CDR1 is SGHNT and CDR2 is YENEEA. The V gene end was trimmed by 1 base and the J gene end by 7 bases; junction bases not matched to a gene: 6. This chain's CDR3 is CASSLGSGVEEQYF. CDR3 sequence (DNA): TGTGCCAGCAGCTTAGGTAGCGGGGTCGAGGAGCAGTACTTC. The entire variable domain, with the rest obtained from reference TRBV11-3 and TRBJ2-7, is as follows: EAGVVQSPRYKIIEKKQPVAFWCNPISGHNTLYWYLQNLGQGPELLIRYENEEAVDDSQLPKDRFSAERLKGVDSTLKIQPAELGDSAVYLCASSLGSGVEEQYFGPGTRLTVT.

The rearrangement joins TRBV28 to TRBJ2-5; TRBD1 matches 7 bases. The ends lost 6 bases at V and 2 bases at J; junction bases unmatched: 6. The CDR3 spans 14 residues. Germline values: CDR1 MDHEN, CDR2 SYDVKM. The CDR3 bases are TGTGCCAGCAGGACAGGGATTAGGCAAGAGACCCAGTACTTC. Its translation: CASRTGIRQETQYF. The whole variable domain, remainder taken from reference TRBV28 and TRBJ2-5, is DVKVTQSSRYLVKRTGEKVFLECVQDMDHENMFWYRQDPGLGLRLIYFSYDVKMKEKGDIPEGYSVSREKKERFSLILESASTNQTSMYLCASRTGIRQETQYFGPGTRLLVL.

The gene calls are TRBV27 and TRBJ2-7; 10 bases are a match to TRBD2. Germline CDR1 is MNHEY and CDR2 is SMNVEV (reference sequence). The CDR3 sequence is 15 residues long. V shed 2 bases and J 5 bases; nucleotides not matched to a gene: 6. The CDR3, as DNA: TGTGCCAGCAGTTTACCGGGACTAGCGCAAAACGAGCAGTACTTC. Amino acid sequence: CASSLPGLAQNEQYF.

The chain has TRBV28 and TRBJ1-1, with D possibly being TRBD1 (6 bases). V lost 3 bases, J lost 3 bases, and 11 bases lay in between. CDR1 is MDHEN and CDR2 is SYDVKM in the germline V gene. The CDR3 is 14 amino acids. In DNA form, the CDR3 reads TGTGCCAGCAGTTTTCGACGGGGGCACACTGAAGCTTTCTTT. Its translation is CASSFRRGHTEAFF.

This chain connects TRBV19 to TRBJ1-1; D remains unclear. Germline assignment: CDR1 LNHDA and CDR2 SQIVND (reference sequence). There are 12 residues in the CDR3. As DNA, the CDR3 is TGTGCTACTAAACGGGGGAACACTGAAGCTTTCTTT. Its translation is CATKRGNTEAFF.

This chain uses TRBV7-2 with TRBJ2-1; 9 bases are shared with TRBD2. V gave up 5 bases and J gave up 0 bases; unmatched junction bases: 8. This CDR3 has 17 residues. In germline, CDR1 is SGHTA, CDR2 FQGNSA. This CDR3 is CASSRDVSGSSYNEQFF. The CDR3 bases are TGTGCCAGCAGCCGAGATGTTAGCGGGAGCTCCTACAATGAGCAGTTCTTC.

The chain is built from TRBV6-5 and TRBJ1-1, with D tentatively TRBD1 (5 bases). This CDR3 is 15 amino acids long. Germline values: CDR1 MNHEY, CDR2 SVGAGI. Trimming stripped 2 bases from V and 8 bases from J, with 18 bases between. CDR3: CASSYTQARAAEAFF. For the CDR3, the DNA is TGTGCCAGCAGTTACACACAGGCTCGCGCAGCGGAAGCTTTCTTT.

The chain carries TRBV6-1 and TRBJ1-5; D uncertain. The length of the CDR3 is 13 residues. V lost 8 bases, J lost 3 bases, and 11 bases lay in between. Germline V gene sequence: CDR1 MNHNS, CDR2 SASEGT. The CDR3 protein is CASVSVFNQPQHF. The CDR3 nucleotides are TGTGCCAGCGTCTCGGTTTTCAATCAGCCCCAGCATTTT.

The CDR3 nucleotides read TGTGCCACCAGCAGAGATAACGGGGGCTACCAGCCCCAGCATTTT. Translating gives CATSRDNGGYQPQHF. The chain combines TRBV15 with TRBJ1-5, with a tentative D call TRBD1 (6 bases). Germline V gene sequence: CDR1 LNHNV, CDR2 YYDKDF (reference sequence). Trimming pared 0 bases from V and 7 bases from J, leaving 13 bases between. The CDR3 has 15 residues.

The gene calls are TRBV25-1 and TRBJ2-2; a possible D gene is TRBD2 (5 bases). Germline CDR1 MGHDK, CDR2 SYGVNS. CDR3 length: 15 residues. Trimming stripped 1 base from V and 2 bases from J, with 8 bases between. The CDR3 region is CASSESPSNTGELFF. The CDR3 coding sequence is TGTGCCAGCAGTGAATCCCCTAGCAACACCGGGGAGCTGTTTTTT.

DNA of the CDR3: TGTGCCAGCAGCTTACCGACGGGATTTGACTACGAGCAGTACTTC. Its translation: CASSLPTGFDYEQYF. This chain links TRBV5-6 with TRBJ2-7, with a possible D match to TRBD2 (5 bases). Germline loops: CDR1 SGHDT, CDR2 YYEEEE. This CDR3 has 15 amino acids. The V gene lost 2 bases and the J gene lost 3 bases, with 15 bases spanning the gap. The whole variable domain, remainder taken from reference TRBV5-6 and TRBJ2-7, is DAGVTQSPTHLIKTRGQQVTLRCSPKSGHDTVSWYQQALGQGPQFIFQYYEEEERQRGNFPDRFSGHQFPNYSSELNVNALLLGDSALYLCASSLPTGFDYEQYFGPGTRLTVT.

This clone has just one count. The rearrangement joins TRBV21-1 to TRBJ2-1; the tabulated D call, TRBD2, remains unverified against the DNA. TRBV21-1 is a pseudogene. The CDR3 runs to 18 residues. The CDR3 sequence is CASSKVHYPPYSYNEQFF. Here the CDR3 DNA reads TGTGCCAGCAGCAAAGTTCACTACCCCCCCTACTCCTACAATGAGCAGTTCTTC.

The V and J genes are TRBV4-1 and TRBJ2-3; D is tentatively TRBD1 or TRBD2 (5 bases each). The CDR3 is 15 amino acids. V gave up 4 bases and J gave up 4 bases, with 15 bases separating them. Germline lookup yields CDR1 MGHRA and CDR2 YSYEKL. CDR3 region: CASSPGTPAPDTQYF. The CDR3 DNA sequence: TGCGCCAGCAGCCCGGGGACCCCTGCCCCAGATACGCAGTATTTT.